This T cell receptor beta chain came from a study of T cell responses to AZD1222 COVID-19 vaccine. Study at large: Second doses at about 4 or about 12 weeks were pooled.

General observations from the study: The repertoires were collected only after the peak T cell response. White British people made up most donors, females outnumbered males, and clonal diversity was possibly underestimated.

Germline values: CDR1 LGHDT, CDR2 YNNKEL (reference sequence). The V and J ends lost 0 bases and 4 bases respectively, with 12 bases between them. The CDR3 spans 15 residues. Assay used: immunoSEQ multiplex PCR; TCRdb lists only in-frame clones, some missing. The sample consists of roughly 100,000 clones, 85% to 90% of them appearing once. On this clone: Its antigen is not identified.

This sequence was found in an adult in good health. The specimen was peripheral blood, collected on day 0 of AZD1222 vaccination. V and J are TRBV3-1 (or the pseudogene TRBV3-2) and TRBJ1-2; tentative D call: TRBD1 (5 bases). In DNA form, the CDR3 reads TGTGCCAGCAGCCAAGATCATGAGGGGTCCTATGGCTACACCTTC. This encodes CASSQDHEGSYGYTF.